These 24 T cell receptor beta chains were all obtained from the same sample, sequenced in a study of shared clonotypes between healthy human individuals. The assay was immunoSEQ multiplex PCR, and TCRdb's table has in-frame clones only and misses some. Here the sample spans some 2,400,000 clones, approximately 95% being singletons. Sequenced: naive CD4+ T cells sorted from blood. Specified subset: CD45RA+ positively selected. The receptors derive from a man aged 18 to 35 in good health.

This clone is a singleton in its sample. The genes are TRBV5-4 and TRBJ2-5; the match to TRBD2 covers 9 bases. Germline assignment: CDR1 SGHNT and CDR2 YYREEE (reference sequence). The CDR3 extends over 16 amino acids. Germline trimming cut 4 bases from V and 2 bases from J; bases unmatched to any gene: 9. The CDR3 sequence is CASSPLRAGGQETQYF. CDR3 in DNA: TGTGCCAGCAGCCCCCTCCGGGCGGGGGGGCAAGAGACCCAGTACTTC.

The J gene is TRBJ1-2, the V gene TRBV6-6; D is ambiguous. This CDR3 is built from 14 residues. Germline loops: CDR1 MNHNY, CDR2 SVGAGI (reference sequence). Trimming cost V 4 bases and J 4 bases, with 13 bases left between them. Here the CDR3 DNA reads TGTGCCAGCAGTTCCCAGGACGGCGCCTATGGCTACACCTTC. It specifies CASSSQDGAYGYTF.

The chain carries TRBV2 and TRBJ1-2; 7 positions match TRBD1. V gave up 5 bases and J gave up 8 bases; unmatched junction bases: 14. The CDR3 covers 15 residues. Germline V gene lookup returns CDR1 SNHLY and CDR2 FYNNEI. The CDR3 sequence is CASSSNDRAVTGYTF. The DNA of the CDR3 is TGTGCCAGCAGTTCAAACGACAGGGCCGTTACAGGCTACACCTTC.

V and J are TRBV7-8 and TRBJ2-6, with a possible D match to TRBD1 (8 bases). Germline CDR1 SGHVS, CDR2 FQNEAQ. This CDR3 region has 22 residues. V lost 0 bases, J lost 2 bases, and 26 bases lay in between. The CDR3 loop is CASSLALYPTGEGLAGANVLTF. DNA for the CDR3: TGTGCCAGCAGCTTAGCCCTCTACCCGACAGGGGAGGGGTTGGCTGGGGCCAACGTCCTGACTTTC.

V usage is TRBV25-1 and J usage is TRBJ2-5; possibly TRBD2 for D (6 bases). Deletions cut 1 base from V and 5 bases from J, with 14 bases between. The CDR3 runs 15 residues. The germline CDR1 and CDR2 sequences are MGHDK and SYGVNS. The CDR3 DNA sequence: TGTGCCAGCAGTGAATTAAGGACTACCGGGGAGACCCAGTACTTC. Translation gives CASSELRTTGETQYF.

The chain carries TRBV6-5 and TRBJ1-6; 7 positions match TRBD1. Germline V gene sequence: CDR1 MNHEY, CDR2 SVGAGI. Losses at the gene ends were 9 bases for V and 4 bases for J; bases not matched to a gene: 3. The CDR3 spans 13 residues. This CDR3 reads CASTTGYNSPLHF. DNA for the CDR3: TGTGCCAGTACGACAGGGTATAATTCACCCCTCCACTTT.

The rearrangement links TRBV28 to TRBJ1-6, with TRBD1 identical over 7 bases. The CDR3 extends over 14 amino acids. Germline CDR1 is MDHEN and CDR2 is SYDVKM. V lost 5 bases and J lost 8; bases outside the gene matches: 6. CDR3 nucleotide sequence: TGTGCCAGCAGTCAACAGGGGAGGCATTCACCCCTCCACTTT. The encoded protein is CASSQQGRHSPLHF.

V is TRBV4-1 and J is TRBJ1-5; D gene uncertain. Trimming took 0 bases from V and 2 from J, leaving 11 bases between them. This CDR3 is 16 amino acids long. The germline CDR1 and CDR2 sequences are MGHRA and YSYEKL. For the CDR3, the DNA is TGCGCCAGCAGCCAAGAGGGCAGACAAGGCAATCAGCCCCAGCATTTT. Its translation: CASSQEGRQGNQPQHF.

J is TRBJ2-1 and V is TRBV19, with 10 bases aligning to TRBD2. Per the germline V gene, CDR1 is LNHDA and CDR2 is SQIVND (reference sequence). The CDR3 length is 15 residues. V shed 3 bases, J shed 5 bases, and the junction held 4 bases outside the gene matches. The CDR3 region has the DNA TGTGCCAGTAGTATTACTAGCGGGATGAACAATGAGCAGTTCTTC. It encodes CASSITSGMNNEQFF.

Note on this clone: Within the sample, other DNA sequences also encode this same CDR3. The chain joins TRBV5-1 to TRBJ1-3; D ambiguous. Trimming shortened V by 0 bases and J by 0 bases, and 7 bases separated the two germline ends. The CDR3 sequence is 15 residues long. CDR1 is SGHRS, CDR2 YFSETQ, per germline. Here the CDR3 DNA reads TGCGCCAGCAGCTTGGGGGATAGCTCTGGAAACACCATATATTTT. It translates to CASSLGDSSGNTIYF.

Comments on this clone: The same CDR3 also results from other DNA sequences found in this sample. CDR3 in amino acids: CAISESTGTDTQYF. In nucleotides, the CDR3 is TGTGCCATCAGTGAGTCAACGGGCACAGATACGCAGTATTTT. The chain is built from TRBV10-3 and TRBJ2-3; D is undetermined. The V and J ends lost 0 bases and 1 base respectively, with 5 bases between them. This CDR3 is 14 amino acids long. Germline V CDR1 and CDR2: ENHRY, SYGVKD.

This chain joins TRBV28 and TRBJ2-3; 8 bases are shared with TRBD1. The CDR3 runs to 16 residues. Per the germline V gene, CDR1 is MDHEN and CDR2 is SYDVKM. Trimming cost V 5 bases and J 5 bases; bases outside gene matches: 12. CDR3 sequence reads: CASSVPGGAGLDTQYF. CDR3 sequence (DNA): TGTGCCAGCAGTGTCCCAGGGGGCGCGGGGCTAGATACGCAGTATTTT. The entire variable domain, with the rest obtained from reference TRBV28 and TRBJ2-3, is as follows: DVKVTQSSRYLVKRTGEKVFLECVQDMDHENMFWYRQDPGLGLRLIYFSYDVKMKEKGDIPEGYSVSREKKERFSLILESASTNQTSMYLCASSVPGGAGLDTQYFGPGTRLTVL.

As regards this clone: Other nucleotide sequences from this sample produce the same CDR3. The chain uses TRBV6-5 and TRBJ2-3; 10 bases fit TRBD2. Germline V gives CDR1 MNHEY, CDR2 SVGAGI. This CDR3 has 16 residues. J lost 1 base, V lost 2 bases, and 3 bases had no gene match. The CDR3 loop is CASSYAGLAGTDTQYF. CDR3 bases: TGTGCCAGCAGTTACGCCGGACTAGCGGGCACAGATACGCAGTATTTT.

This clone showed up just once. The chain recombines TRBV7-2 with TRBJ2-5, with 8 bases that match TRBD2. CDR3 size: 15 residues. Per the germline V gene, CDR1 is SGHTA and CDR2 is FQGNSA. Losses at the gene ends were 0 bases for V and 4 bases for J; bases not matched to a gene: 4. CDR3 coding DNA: TGTGCCAGCAGCTTAGCCGGACTAGCAGGAGAGACCCAGTACTTC. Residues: CASSLAGLAGETQYF.

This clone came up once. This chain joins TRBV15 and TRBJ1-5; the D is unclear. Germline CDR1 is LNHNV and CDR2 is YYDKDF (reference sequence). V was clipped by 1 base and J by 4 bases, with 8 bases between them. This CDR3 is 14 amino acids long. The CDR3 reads CATSRVVGNQPQHF. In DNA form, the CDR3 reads TGTGCCACCAGCAGAGTGGTCGGGAATCAGCCCCAGCATTTT.

CDR3 DNA: TGTGCCTGGAGTTTAGACAGTAACTATGGCTACACCTTC. This sequence encodes CAWSLDSNYGYTF. This chain links TRBV30 with TRBJ1-2, with a possible D match to TRBD1 (5 bases). This CDR3 spans 13 amino acids. The germline V gene encodes CDR1 GTSNPN and CDR2 SVGIG (reference sequence). The V gene lost 2 bases and the J gene lost 1 base, with 8 bases spanning the gap.

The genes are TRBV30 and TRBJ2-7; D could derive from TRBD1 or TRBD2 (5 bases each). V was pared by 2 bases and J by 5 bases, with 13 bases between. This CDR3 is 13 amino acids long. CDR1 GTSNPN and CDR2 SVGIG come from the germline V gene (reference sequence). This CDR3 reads CAWSRDGGHEQYF. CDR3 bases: TGTGCCTGGAGTCGGGACGGTGGGCACGAGCAGTACTTC.

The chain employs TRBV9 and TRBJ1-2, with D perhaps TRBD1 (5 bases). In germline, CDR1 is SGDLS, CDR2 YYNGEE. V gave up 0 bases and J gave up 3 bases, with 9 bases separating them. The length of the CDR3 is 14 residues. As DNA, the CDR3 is TGTGCCAGCAGCGTAGCGACAGAAGACTATGGCTACACCTTC. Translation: CASSVATEDYGYTF.

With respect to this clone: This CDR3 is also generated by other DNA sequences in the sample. The CDR3 DNA sequence: TGTGCCAGCAGCTTAGGGACAGGGGGGGATCAGCCCCAGCATTTT. Translation gives CASSLGTGGDQPQHF. The rearrangement links TRBV7-9 to TRBJ1-5; 10 nucleotides match TRBD1. Germline assignment: CDR1 SEHNR and CDR2 FQNEAQ (reference sequence). CDR3 length: 15 amino acids. V gave up 1 base and J gave up 5 bases; unmatched junction bases: 2.

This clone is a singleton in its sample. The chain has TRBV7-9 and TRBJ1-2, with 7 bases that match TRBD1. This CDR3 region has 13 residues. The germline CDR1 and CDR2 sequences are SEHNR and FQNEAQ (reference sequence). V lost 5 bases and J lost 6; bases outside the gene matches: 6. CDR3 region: CASSAITGDGYTF. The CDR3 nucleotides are TGTGCCAGCAGCGCGATTACAGGGGATGGCTACACCTTC.

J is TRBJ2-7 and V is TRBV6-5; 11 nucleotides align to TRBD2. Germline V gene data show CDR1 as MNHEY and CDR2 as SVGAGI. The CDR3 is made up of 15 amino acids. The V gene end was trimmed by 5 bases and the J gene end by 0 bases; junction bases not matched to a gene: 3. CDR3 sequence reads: CASSHLAGGSYEQYF. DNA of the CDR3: TGTGCCAGCAGTCATCTAGCGGGAGGCTCCTACGAGCAGTACTTC.

Here the CDR3 reads CASSQERGLAGDADTQYF. The CDR3 coding sequence is TGCGCCAGCAGCCAAGAAAGGGGGCTAGCGGGAGATGCAGATACGCAGTATTTT. The gene calls are TRBV4-1 and TRBJ2-3; 10 nucleotides agree with TRBD2. The CDR3 sequence is 18 residues long. V trimming: 0 bases; J trimming: 4 bases; junction bases outside the gene matches: 10. CDR1 and CDR2 (germline): MGHRA, YSYEKL.

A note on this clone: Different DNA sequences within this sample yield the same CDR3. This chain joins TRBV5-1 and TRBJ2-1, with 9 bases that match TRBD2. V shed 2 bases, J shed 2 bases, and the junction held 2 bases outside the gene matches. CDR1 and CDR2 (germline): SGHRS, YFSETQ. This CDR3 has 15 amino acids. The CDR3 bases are TGCGCCAGCAGCTTAAGCGGGGGGCCCTACAATGAGCAGTTCTTC. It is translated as CASSLSGGPYNEQFF.

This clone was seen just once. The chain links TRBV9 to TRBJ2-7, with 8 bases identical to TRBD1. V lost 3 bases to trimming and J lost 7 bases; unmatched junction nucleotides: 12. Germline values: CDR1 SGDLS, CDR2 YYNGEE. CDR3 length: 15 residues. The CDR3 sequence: CASSARGQVSGEQYF. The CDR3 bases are TGTGCCAGCAGCGCCAGGGGACAGGTCTCTGGGGAGCAGTACTTC.